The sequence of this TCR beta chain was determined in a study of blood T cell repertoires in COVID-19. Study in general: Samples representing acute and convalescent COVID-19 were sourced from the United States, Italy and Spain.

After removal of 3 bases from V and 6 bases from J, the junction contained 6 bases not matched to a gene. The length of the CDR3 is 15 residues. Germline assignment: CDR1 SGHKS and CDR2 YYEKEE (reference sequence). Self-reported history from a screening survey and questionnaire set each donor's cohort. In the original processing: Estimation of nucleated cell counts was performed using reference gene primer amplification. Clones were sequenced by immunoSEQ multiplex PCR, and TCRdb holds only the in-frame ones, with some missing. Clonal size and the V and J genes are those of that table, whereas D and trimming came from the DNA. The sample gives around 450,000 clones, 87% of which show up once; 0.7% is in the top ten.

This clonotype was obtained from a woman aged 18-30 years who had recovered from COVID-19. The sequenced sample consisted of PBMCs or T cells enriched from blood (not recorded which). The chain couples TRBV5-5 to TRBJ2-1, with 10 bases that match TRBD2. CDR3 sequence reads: CASSYYSGGINEQFF. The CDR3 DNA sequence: TGTGCCAGCAGCTACTATAGCGGGGGGATCAATGAGCAGTTCTTC.